This T cell receptor beta chain came from a study of blood T cell repertoires in COVID-19. The overall study: In each case, the material was cDNA or gDNA derived from T cells, B-cell-depleted T cells, or PBMCs.

As originally analysed: The assay estimated nucleated cells by amplifying reference gene primers. Repertoires were generated with immunoSEQ multiplex PCR, while TCRdb's copy carries only in-frame clones and drops some. That table is the source of V, J and clone size, and D and trimming were worked out from the DNA. The sample has 40,000 to 60,000 clones; 86% are singletons. The CDR3 spans 17 residues. Trimming shortened V by 3 bases and J by 1 base, and 15 bases separated the two germline ends. In germline, CDR1 is MGHRA, CDR2 YSYEKL. It was during active infection that Seattle patients were enrolled and then longitudinally followed.

The sample was peripheral blood. The receptor was isolated from a woman at least 80 years old with COVID-19, enrolled during active disease. The rearrangement uses TRBV4-1 and TRBJ1-4; the D gene is possibly TRBD1 (5 bases). The CDR3 DNA follows: TGCGCCAGCAGCCAGGCGAAGGCGGGGCGAACTAATGAAAAACTGTTTTTT. This codes for CASSQAKAGRTNEKLFF.